Given below is one T cell receptor beta chain in context. TCRdb used MiXCR to reprocess the RACE reads, holding one entry per CDR3 protein. This table has tens of thousands of distinct CDR3 sequences, 9.9% appearing once. The entry originates in a study of human T cells and chemical hapten exposure. CDR3 length equals 14 residues. V lost 7 bases, J lost 5 bases, and 8 bases stayed unmatched. Indicated time point: patch test 3, about 24 weeks after DPC sensitization. Specified treatment: therapeutic diphenylcyclopropenone sensitization with weekly scalp DPC. This receptor was taken from a woman in her forties with alopecia areata. Some clones in this sample may be carry-over from other donors' samples. Sequences were derived from whole blood, sampled in connection with sensitization to the hapten diphenylcyclopropenone (DPC). The V gene is TRBV12-3 or TRBV12-4, the J gene TRBJ2-5, with 9 bases aligning to TRBD2. CDR3 in DNA: TGTGCCAGCAAAATCGGGACTAGCAGTGAGACCCAGTACTTC. Its translation is CASKIGTSSETQYF.